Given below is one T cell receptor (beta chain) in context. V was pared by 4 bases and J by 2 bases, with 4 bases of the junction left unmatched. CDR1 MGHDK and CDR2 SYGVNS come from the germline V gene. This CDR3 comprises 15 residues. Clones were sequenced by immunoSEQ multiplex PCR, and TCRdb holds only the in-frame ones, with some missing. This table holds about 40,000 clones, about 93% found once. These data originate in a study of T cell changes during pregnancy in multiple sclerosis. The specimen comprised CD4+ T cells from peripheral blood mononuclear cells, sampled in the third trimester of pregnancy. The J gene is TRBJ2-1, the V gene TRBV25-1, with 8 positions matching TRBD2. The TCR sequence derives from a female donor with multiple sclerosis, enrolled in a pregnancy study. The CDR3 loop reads CASSVGSGTYNEQFF. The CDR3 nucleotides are TGTGCCAGCAGTGTCGGTAGCGGGACCTACAATGAGCAGTTCTTC.